The 23 T cell receptor beta chains below come from one sample, sequenced in a study of shared clonotypes between healthy human individuals. Some clones are missing from TCRdb's copy, which holds only in-frame ones; the method was immunoSEQ multiplex PCR. The table shows 2 million to 3 million clones, with about 92% occurring only once. The sequenced sample was naive CD4+ T cells sorted from blood. Noted subset: CD45RA+ positively selected. The receptor source for this set is a man younger than 35 in good health.

J is TRBJ1-6 and V is TRBV7-9; D is uncertain. The germline V gene encodes CDR1 SEHNR and CDR2 FQNEAQ (reference sequence). The CDR3 length is 15 residues. V was pared by 6 bases and J by 0 bases, with 9 bases between. The CDR3 DNA reads TGTGCCAGCAGATCAGCGAGCTCCTATAATTCACCCCTCCACTTT. Its protein product is CASRSASSYNSPLHF.

The rearrangement joins TRBV20-1 to TRBJ2-7; D not certain. This CDR3 is built from 11 residues. CDR1 and CDR2 (germline): DFQATT, SNEGSKA (reference sequence). Trimming shortened V by 5 bases and J by 6 bases, and 11 bases separated the two germline ends. This chain's CDR3 is CSAQTIGEQYF. CDR3 nucleotide sequence: TGCAGTGCTCAAACTATCGGCGAGCAGTACTTC.

The chain joins TRBV6-6 to TRBJ1-1, with a possible D match to TRBD1 (6 bases). V lost 8 bases and J lost 6, with 19 bases in between. This CDR3 contains 14 residues. The germline gives CDR1 MNHNY, CDR2 SVGAGI (reference sequence). The CDR3 loop reads CASRYSQEGAEAFF. The CDR3 nucleotides read TGTGCCAGCCGGTACAGTCAGGAGGGGGCTGAAGCTTTCTTT.

V usage is TRBV29-1 and J usage is TRBJ2-2; the match to TRBD2 covers 12 bases. Germline values: CDR1 SQVTM, CDR2 ANQGSEA. V lost 7 bases and J lost 7; bases outside the gene matches: 7. This CDR3 has 14 amino acids. The CDR3 DNA sequence: TGCAGCGGCCGGACTAGCGGGACCAACGGGGAGCTGTTTTTT. Translating gives CSGRTSGTNGELFF.

The rearrangement uses TRBV4-1 and TRBJ2-2; D is unresolved. CDR1 is MGHRA, CDR2 YSYEKL, per germline. V lost 4 bases and J lost 2, with 2 bases in between. The CDR3 is 12 residues long. DNA of the CDR3: TGCGCCAGCAGCCTTAACACCGGGGAGCTGTTTTTT. Its translation is CASSLNTGELFF.

The chain combines TRBV9 with TRBJ1-1, with a weak D call TRBD1 (6 bases). V was trimmed by 3 bases and J by 6 bases, leaving 18 bases between them. CDR1 SGDLS and CDR2 YYNGEE come from the germline V gene. The CDR3 runs to 15 residues. The CDR3 loop reads CASSDLRSPGAEAFF. CDR3 bases: TGTGCCAGCAGCGATCTCAGGTCTCCAGGGGCTGAAGCTTTCTTT.

The chain joins TRBV4-3 to TRBJ2-4, with D unclear. The CDR3 has 16 residues. CDR1 and CDR2 from the germline V gene are LGHNA and YSLEER. V gave up 0 bases and J gave up 0 bases, with 9 bases separating them. The CDR3 protein is CASSQDLRVAKNIQYF. The CDR3, as DNA: TGCGCCAGCAGCCAAGATTTACGGGTAGCCAAAAACATTCAGTACTTC.

V usage is TRBV10-1 and J usage is TRBJ1-2; TRBD1 matches at 7 bases. The CDR3 contains 14 residues. Germline V gene data show CDR1 as WNHNN and CDR2 as SYGVQD (reference sequence). The V gene end was trimmed by 5 bases and the J gene end by 3 bases; junction bases not matched to a gene: 6. The DNA for the CDR3 is TGCGCCAGCAGTCAGGGGGTCCGCGACTATGGCTACACCTTC. It is translated as CASSQGVRDYGYTF.

The chain has TRBV9 and TRBJ2-7, with D possibly being TRBD1 or TRBD2 (5 bases each). V lost 3 bases and J lost 0, with 13 bases in between. This CDR3 contains 15 residues. From germline, CDR1 is SGDLS and CDR2 YYNGEE. The CDR3 loop is CASSARDRSSYEQYF. CDR3 nucleotides: TGTGCCAGCAGCGCCCGGGACCGAAGCTCCTACGAGCAGTACTTC.

The chain joins TRBV30 to TRBJ1-6; possibly TRBD1 for D (5 bases). Looked up from germline, CDR1 is GTSNPN and CDR2 is SVGIG (reference sequence). This CDR3 has 15 amino acids. V was pared by 0 bases and J by 8 bases, with 14 bases between. The CDR3 DNA follows: TGTGCCTGGAGTGTACCCGGGTTGGGGGATTCACCCCTCCACTTT. Translated, it gives CAWSVPGLGDSPLHF.

The rearrangement uses TRBV6-4 and TRBJ1-5; 7 bases fit TRBD1. This CDR3 region has 16 residues. In germline, CDR1 is MRHNA, CDR2 SNTAGT. The ends lost 8 bases at V and 1 base at J; junction bases unmatched: 11. The CDR3 DNA reads as TGTGCCAGCTACCCGACAGGGAAAGGGAGCAATCAGCCCCAGCATTTT. Its protein product is CASYPTGKGSNQPQHF.

The V gene is TRBV9, the J gene TRBJ2-3; possible D gene TRBD1, 6 bases. The length of the CDR3 is 16 residues. The V end lost 6 bases, the J end lost 1 base, and 18 bases lay between the germline ends. Germline V gene sequence: CDR1 SGDLS, CDR2 YYNGEE. CDR3 sequence: CASTEQGTVGTDTQYF. In DNA, the CDR3 is TGTGCCAGCACCGAACAGGGAACGGTCGGCACAGATACGCAGTATTTT.

CDR3 DNA: TGTGCCAGTAGTAGCTCTTCTTTCTCCTACGAGCAGTACTTC. Translated, it gives CASSSSSFSYEQYF. V and J are TRBV19 and TRBJ2-7; D is uncertain. This CDR3 is built from 14 residues. Trimming pared 4 bases from V and 0 bases from J, leaving 10 bases between. Germline V gene sequence: CDR1 LNHDA, CDR2 SQIVND (reference sequence). Full variable domain (rest looked up from reference TRBV19 and TRBJ2-7): DGGITQSPKYLFRKEGQNVTLSCEQNLNHDAMYWYRQDPGQGLRLIYYSQIVNDFQKGDIAEGYSVSREKKESFPLTVTSAQKNPTAFYLCASSSSSFSYEQYFGPGTRLTVT.

The chain carries TRBV6-5 and TRBJ1-2, with D uncertain. CDR1 and CDR2 (germline): MNHEY, SVGAGI. This CDR3 is built from 15 residues. Trimming removed 5 bases at V and 6 bases at J, with 19 bases between. The chain's CDR3 is CASSTRGGMADGYTF. For the CDR3, the DNA is TGTGCCAGCAGTACTCGGGGAGGGATGGCCGATGGCTACACCTTC.

V usage is TRBV27 and J usage is TRBJ1-1; TRBD1 matches 7 bases. Germline V gives CDR1 MNHEY, CDR2 SMNVEV (reference sequence). The CDR3 consists of 14 residues. Germline trimming cut 4 bases from V and 0 bases from J; bases unmatched to any gene: 2. This CDR3 is CASSYDRVNTEAFF. CDR3 DNA sequence: TGTGCCAGCAGTTACGACAGGGTGAACACTGAAGCTTTCTTT.

This chain uses TRBV27 with TRBJ2-7, with a possible D match to TRBD1 (6 bases). CDR1 and CDR2 (germline): MNHEY, SMNVEV (reference sequence). The CDR3 loop spans 15 amino acids. Deletions cut 6 bases from V and 1 base from J, with 16 bases between. The CDR3 protein is CASRPQGIGSYEQYF. The CDR3 DNA follows: TGTGCCAGCAGACCACAGGGAATCGGGTCCTACGAGCAGTACTTC.

The chain's CDR3 is CASSYRDSPAGELFF. In DNA form, the CDR3 reads TGTGCCAGCAGTTACCGGGACAGCCCGGCCGGGGAGCTGTTTTTT. The chain recombines TRBV6-6 with TRBJ2-2; TRBD1 agrees at 7 bases. Germline CDR1 and CDR2: MNHNY and SVGAGI (reference sequence). The J segment lost 6 bases and the V segment lost 2 bases, leaving 6 bases of the junction unmatched. This CDR3 comprises 15 residues.

The V call is TRBV20-1, the J call TRBJ2-5; D might be TRBD1 (6 bases). Trimming left V 7 bases short and J 2 bases short, with 8 bases between. Germline V gene sequence: CDR1 DFQATT, CDR2 SNEGSKA (reference sequence). This CDR3 contains 11 residues. CDR3 region: CSEQGQETQYF. CDR3 DNA sequence: TGCAGTGAACAGGGTCAAGAGACCCAGTACTTC.

The V and J genes are TRBV6-1 and TRBJ1-3, with a tentative D call TRBD1 (5 bases). The V end was cut by 8 bases, the J end by 2 bases, with 7 bases between. The V gene's germline CDR1 is MNHNS and CDR2 SASEGT. This CDR3 is built from 12 residues. The CDR3 nucleotides read TGTGCCAGCGGAGGGGCTGGAAACACCATATATTTT. This gives the protein CASGGAGNTIYF.

V and J are TRBV11-2 and TRBJ2-1, with 8 bases that match TRBD2. The CDR3 is 15 residues long. The trim removed 2 bases at V and 5 bases at J, leaving 5 bases unmatched. Germline CDR1 is SGHAT and CDR2 is FQNNGV. The CDR3 here is CASSLSTSGHNEQFF. The CDR3 coding sequence is TGTGCCAGCAGCTTATCAACTAGCGGACACAATGAGCAGTTCTTC.

This sequence joins TRBV28 and TRBJ2-3, with TRBD2 identical over 8 bases. Germline V gives CDR1 MDHEN, CDR2 SYDVKM. The CDR3 is 15 amino acids. The trim removed 6 bases at V and 3 bases at J, leaving 8 bases unmatched. CDR3 nucleotide sequence: TGTGCCAGCAGCCCACCGGGGGGGCGAACAGATACGCAGTATTTT. This encodes CASSPPGGRTDTQYF.

About this clone itself: Distinct nucleotide sequences in the sample also encode this CDR3. The V gene is TRBV9, the J gene TRBJ2-5; D is ambiguous. This CDR3 has 13 residues. CDR1 and CDR2 (germline): SGDLS, YYNGEE. Trimming stripped 0 bases from V and 2 bases from J, with 5 bases between. In DNA, the CDR3 is TGTGCCAGCAGCGTAGGCGGACAAGAGACCCAGTACTTC. Translation gives CASSVGGQETQYF.

The rearrangement joins TRBV5-5 to TRBJ2-1; 10 bases match TRBD2. V lost 3 bases and J lost 5; bases outside the gene matches: 5. The CDR3 has 15 residues. Germline V gene sequence: CDR1 SGHKS, CDR2 YYEKEE (reference sequence). The chain's CDR3 is CASSSVTSGHNEQFF. CDR3 DNA sequence: TGTGCCAGCAGCTCAGTGACTAGCGGGCACAATGAGCAGTTCTTC.